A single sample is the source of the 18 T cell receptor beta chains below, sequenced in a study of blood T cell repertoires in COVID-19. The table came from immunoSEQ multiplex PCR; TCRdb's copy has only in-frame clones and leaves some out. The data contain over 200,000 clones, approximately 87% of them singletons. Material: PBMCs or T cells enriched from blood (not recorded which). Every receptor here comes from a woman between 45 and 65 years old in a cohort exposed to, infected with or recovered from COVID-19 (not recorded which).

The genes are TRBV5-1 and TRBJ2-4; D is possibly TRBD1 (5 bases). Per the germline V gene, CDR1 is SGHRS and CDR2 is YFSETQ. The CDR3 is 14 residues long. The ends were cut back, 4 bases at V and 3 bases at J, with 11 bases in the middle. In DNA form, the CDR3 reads TGCGCCAGCAGCCTCGACAGAGACAAAAACATTCAGTACTTC. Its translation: CASSLDRDKNIQYF.

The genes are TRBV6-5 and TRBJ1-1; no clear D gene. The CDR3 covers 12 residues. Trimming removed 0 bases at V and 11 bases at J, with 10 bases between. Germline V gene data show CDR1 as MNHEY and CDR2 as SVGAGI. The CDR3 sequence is CASSYSRVVAFF. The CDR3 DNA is TGTGCCAGCAGTTACTCGAGAGTGGTGGCTTTCTTT.

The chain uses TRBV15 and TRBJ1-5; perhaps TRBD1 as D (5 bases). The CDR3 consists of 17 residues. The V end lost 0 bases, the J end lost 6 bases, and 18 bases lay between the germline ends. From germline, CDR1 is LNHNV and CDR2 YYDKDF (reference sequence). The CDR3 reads CATSRDRTLIESQPQHF. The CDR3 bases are TGTGCCACCAGCAGAGATCGGACACTCATAGAGAGTCAGCCCCAGCATTTT.

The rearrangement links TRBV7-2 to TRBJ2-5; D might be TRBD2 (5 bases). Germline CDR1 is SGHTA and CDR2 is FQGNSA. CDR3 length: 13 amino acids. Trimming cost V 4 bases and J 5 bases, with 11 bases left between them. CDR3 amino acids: CASSSDWSETQYF. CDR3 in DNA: TGTGCCAGCAGCTCGGACTGGTCGGAGACCCAGTACTTC.

The CDR3 DNA sequence: TGTGCCAGCAGCGTAGCGTTCGCAGGACAGAACTATGGCTACACCTTC. Amino acid sequence: CASSVAFAGQNYGYTF. V is TRBV9 and J is TRBJ1-2; perhaps TRBD1 as D (6 bases). This CDR3 has 16 amino acids. The V and J ends lost 0 bases and 2 bases respectively, with 14 bases between them. Germline-derived CDR1 and CDR2 are SGDLS and YYNGEE.

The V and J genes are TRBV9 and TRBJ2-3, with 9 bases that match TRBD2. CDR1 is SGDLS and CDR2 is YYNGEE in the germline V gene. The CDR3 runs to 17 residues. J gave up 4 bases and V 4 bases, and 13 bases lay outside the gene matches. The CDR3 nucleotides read TGTGCCAGCAGCCTGGAGGCGGGGGGGGTTACCGCAGATACGCAGTATTTT. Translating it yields CASSLEAGGVTADTQYF.

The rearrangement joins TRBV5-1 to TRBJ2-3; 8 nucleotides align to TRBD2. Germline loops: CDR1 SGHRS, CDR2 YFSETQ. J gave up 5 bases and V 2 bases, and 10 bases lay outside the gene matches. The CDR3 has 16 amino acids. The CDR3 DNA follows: TGCGCCAGCAGCTTTGGAACTGCGGGGGGCGGAGATACGCAGTATTTT. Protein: CASSFGTAGGGDTQYF.

The CDR3 is CATRSPGGELTDTQYF. CDR3 bases: TGTGCCACCAGATCCCCGGGGGGGGAATTAACAGATACGCAGTATTTT. The J gene is TRBJ2-3, the V gene TRBV19, with TRBD2 matching over 8 bases. The CDR3 has 16 residues. Trimming at V came to 10 bases and at J to 3 bases, leaving 15 bases not matched to a gene. CDR1 and CDR2 from the germline V gene are LNHDA and SQIVND (reference sequence). The full variable domain, its missing parts supplied by reference TRBV19 and TRBJ2-3, is DGGITQSPKYLFRKEGQNVTLSCEQNLNHDAMYWYRQDPGQGLRLIYYSQIVNDFQKGDIAEGYSVSREKKESFPLTVTSAQKNPTAFYLCATRSPGGELTDTQYFGPGTRLTVL.

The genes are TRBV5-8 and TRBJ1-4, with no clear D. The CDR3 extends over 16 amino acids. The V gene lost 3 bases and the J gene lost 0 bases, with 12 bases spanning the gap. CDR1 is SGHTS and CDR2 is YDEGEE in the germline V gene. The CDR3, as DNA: TGTGCCAGCAGCTACCGAGGTGGCGCAACTAATGAAAAACTGTTTTTT. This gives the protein CASSYRGGATNEKLFF.

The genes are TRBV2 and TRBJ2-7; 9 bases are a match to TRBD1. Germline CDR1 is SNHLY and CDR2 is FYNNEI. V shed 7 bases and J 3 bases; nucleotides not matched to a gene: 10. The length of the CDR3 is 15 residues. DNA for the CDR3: TGTGCCAGCACTAAAACACCGACAGGGGGCTACGAGCAGTACTTC. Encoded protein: CASTKTPTGGYEQYF.

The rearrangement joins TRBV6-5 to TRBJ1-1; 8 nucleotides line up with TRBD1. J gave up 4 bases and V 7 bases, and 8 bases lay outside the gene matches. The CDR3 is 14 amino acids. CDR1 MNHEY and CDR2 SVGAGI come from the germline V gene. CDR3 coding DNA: TGTGCCAGCAAAGGCAGGGGGCTTTCCACTGAAGCTTTCTTT. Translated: CASKGRGLSTEAFF.

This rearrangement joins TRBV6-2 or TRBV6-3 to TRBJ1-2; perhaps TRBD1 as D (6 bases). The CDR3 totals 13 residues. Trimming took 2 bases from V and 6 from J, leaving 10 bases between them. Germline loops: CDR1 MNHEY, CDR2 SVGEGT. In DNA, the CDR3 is TGTGCCAGCAGTTACGAGGGGGTTGATGGCTACACCTTC. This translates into CASSYEGVDGYTF.

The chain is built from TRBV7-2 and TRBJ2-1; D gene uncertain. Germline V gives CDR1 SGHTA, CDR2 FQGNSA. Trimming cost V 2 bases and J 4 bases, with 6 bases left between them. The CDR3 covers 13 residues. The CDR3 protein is CASSLTIYNEQFF. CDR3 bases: TGTGCCAGCAGCTTAACTATATACAATGAGCAGTTCTTC.

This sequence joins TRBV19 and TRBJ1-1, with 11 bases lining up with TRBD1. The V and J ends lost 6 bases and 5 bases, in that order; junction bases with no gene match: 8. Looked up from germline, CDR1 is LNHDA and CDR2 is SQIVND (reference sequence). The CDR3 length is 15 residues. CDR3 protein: CASSPKGQGVTEAFF. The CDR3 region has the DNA TGTGCCAGTAGCCCAAAGGGACAGGGGGTTACTGAAGCTTTCTTT.

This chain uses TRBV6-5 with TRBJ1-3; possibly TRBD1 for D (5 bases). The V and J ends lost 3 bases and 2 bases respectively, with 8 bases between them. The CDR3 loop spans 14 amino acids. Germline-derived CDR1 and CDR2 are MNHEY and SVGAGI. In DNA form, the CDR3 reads TGTGCCAGCAGTTATGGGGCAACTGGAAACACCATATATTTT. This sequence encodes CASSYGATGNTIYF.

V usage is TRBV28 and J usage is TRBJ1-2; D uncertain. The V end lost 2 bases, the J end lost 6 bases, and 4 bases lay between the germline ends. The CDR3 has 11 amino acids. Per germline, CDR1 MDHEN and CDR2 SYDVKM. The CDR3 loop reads CASSLPDGYTF. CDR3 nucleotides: TGTGCCAGCAGTTTACCGGATGGCTACACCTTC.

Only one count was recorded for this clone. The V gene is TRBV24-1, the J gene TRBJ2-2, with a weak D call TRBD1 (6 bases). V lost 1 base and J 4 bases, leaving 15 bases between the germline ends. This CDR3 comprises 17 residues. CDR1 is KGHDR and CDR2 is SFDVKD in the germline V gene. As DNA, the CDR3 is TGTGCCACCAGTGATTTAAGACAGGCTTACGGCACCGGGGAGCTGTTTTTT. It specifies CATSDLRQAYGTGELFF.

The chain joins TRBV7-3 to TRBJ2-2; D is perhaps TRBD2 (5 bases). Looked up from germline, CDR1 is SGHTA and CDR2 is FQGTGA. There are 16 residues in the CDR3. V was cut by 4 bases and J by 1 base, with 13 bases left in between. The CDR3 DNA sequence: TGTGCCAGCAGCTCCCGTGGAGGAGAGAACACCGGGGAGCTGTTTTTT. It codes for CASSSRGGENTGELFF.